The 25 T cell receptor beta chains in this list originate from one sample, sequenced in a study of early T cells in non-severe SARS-CoV-2 infection. MiXCR was run by TCRdb on the 5' RACE reads, yielding one entry per CDR3 protein. The data show around 52,000 distinct CDR3 sequences, over 10% seen once. Sequencing input: whole blood. These receptors were taken from an adult who was a healthcare worker with PCR-confirmed SARS-CoV-2 infection or an uninfected control (not recorded which).

This clonotype occurred a few times. The genes are TRBV29-1 and TRBJ2-3, with D perhaps given as TRBD1 or TRBD2 (5 bases each). The CDR3 loop spans 14 amino acids. Per the germline V gene, CDR1 is SQVTM and CDR2 is ANQGSEA. V lost 3 bases and J 5 bases, leaving 15 bases between the germline ends. The CDR3 sequence: CSVERTRGEDTQYF. CDR3 DNA sequence: TGCAGCGTTGAGCGCACACGAGGGGAAGATACGCAGTATTTT.

The J gene is TRBJ2-4, the V gene TRBV20-1; tentatively, D is TRBD1 (5 bases). Germline loops: CDR1 DFQATT, CDR2 SNEGSKA (reference sequence). Trimming took off 4 bases at V and 9 bases at J, with 16 bases between the two ends. CDR3 length: 13 residues. In nucleotides, the CDR3 is TGCAGTGCTATGCCCGGGCTGGGGCGCATTCAGTACTTC. Amino acids: CSAMPGLGRIQYF.

This clonotype was counted ten times or more. This chain joins TRBV5-6 and TRBJ2-1, with 8 bases identical to TRBD2. The CDR3 runs to 15 residues. In germline, CDR1 is SGHDT, CDR2 YYEEEE. Trimming cost V 2 bases and J 6 bases; bases outside gene matches: 7. The CDR3 DNA is TGTGCCAGCAGCTTTGACGGGAGGGCCATCAATGAGCAGTTCTTC. This encodes CASSFDGRAINEQFF.

At least ten counts were recorded for this clonotype. The chain has TRBV5-6 and TRBJ1-1; the match to TRBD1 covers 8 bases. The germline CDR1 and CDR2 sequences are SGHDT and YYEEEE. V trimming: 3 bases; J trimming: 1 base; junction bases outside the gene matches: 11. This CDR3 is 17 amino acids long. CDR3 nucleotide sequence: TGTGCCAGCAGCTCCAACCGGGGACAGGTCTGGAACACTGAAGCTTTCTTT. This gives the protein CASSSNRGQVWNTEAFF. The full variable domain, completed using reference TRBV5-6 and TRBJ1-1, is DAGVTQSPTHLIKTRGQQVTLRCSPKSGHDTVSWYQQALGQGPQFIFQYYEEEERQRGNFPDRFSGHQFPNYSSELNVNALLLGDSALYLCASSSNRGQVWNTEAFFGQGTRLTVV.

This clonotype was seen ten or more times. The chain carries TRBV15 and TRBJ2-2; D gene uncertain. Germline V gene sequence: CDR1 LNHNV, CDR2 YYDKDF (reference sequence). V dropped 4 bases and J dropped 2 bases, with 8 bases sitting between them. The CDR3 runs 14 residues. The CDR3 DNA follows: TGTGCCACCAGCAATCTGAGAAACACCGGGGAGCTGTTTTTT. Amino acids: CATSNLRNTGELFF.

This clonotype was recorded many times. DNA of the CDR3: TGTGCCAGCAGCTTAGGTAGCGATACGCAGTATTTT. Amino acids: CASSLGSDTQYF. The J gene is TRBJ2-3, the V gene TRBV11-2; D unresolved. Germline CDR1 is SGHAT and CDR2 is FQNNGV. The CDR3 extends over 12 amino acids. Trimming took 1 base from V and 6 from J, leaving 5 bases between them.

This clonotype was counted many times. The rearrangement links TRBV9 to TRBJ1-6; perhaps TRBD1 as D (5 bases). Per germline, CDR1 SGDLS and CDR2 YYNGEE. Trimming removed 4 bases from V and 10 bases from J, with 15 bases in between. There are 14 residues in the CDR3. CDR3: CASSPGPEGSPLHF. Here the CDR3 DNA reads TGTGCCAGCAGCCCAGGACCAGAGGGGTCACCCCTCCACTTT.

The chain combines TRBV7-9 with TRBJ1-5; the D gene is possibly TRBD1 (6 bases). This CDR3 has 14 residues. CDR1 SEHNR and CDR2 FQNEAQ come from the germline V gene (reference sequence). Trimming removed 5 bases from V and 6 bases from J, with 14 bases in between. CDR3 amino acids: CASSRPGGGQPQHF. The CDR3, as DNA: TGTGCCAGCAGCCGCCCCGGGGGCGGTCAGCCCCAGCATTTT.

This clonotype showed up many times. The CDR3 DNA is TGTGCCAGCAGCCAAGAGCAAAATAGGGATCAGCCCCAGCATTTT. Translated: CASSQEQNRDQPQHF. The V call is TRBV4-2, the J call TRBJ1-5; D remains unclear. The ends were cut back, 0 bases at V and 5 bases at J, with 11 bases in the middle. Germline V gene lookup returns CDR1 LGHNA and CDR2 YNFKEQ. The CDR3 is made up of 15 amino acids.

This clonotype was seen repeatedly, ten times or more. This rearrangement joins TRBV5-4 to TRBJ2-5; D ambiguous. Trimming left V 2 bases short and J 4 bases short, with 12 bases between. This CDR3 region has 14 residues. Germline-derived CDR1 and CDR2 are SGHNT and YYREEE (reference sequence). The DNA for the CDR3 is TGTGCCAGCAGCTTTGCCGGGTCCCCAGAGACCCAGTACTTC. Protein sequence: CASSFAGSPETQYF.

This clonotype was observed at least ten times. The V gene is TRBV29-1, the J gene TRBJ2-7; no clear D gene. The CDR3 is 12 amino acids. The germline gives CDR1 SQVTM, CDR2 ANQGSEA. V was pared by 4 bases and J by 2 bases, with 9 bases between. The CDR3: CSVVLGTYEQYF. CDR3 in DNA: TGCAGCGTTGTCCTGGGGACCTACGAGCAGTACTTC.

This clonotype was observed many times. The chain couples TRBV11-2 to TRBJ2-7; D unresolved. Germline CDR1 reads SGHAT; CDR2 reads FQNNGV. V was clipped by 0 bases and J by 3 bases, with 3 bases between them. The CDR3 sequence is 12 residues long. CDR3: CASSLEVYEQYF. The CDR3 region has the DNA TGTGCCAGCAGCTTAGAGGTCTACGAGCAGTACTTC.

This sequence joins TRBV6-1 and TRBJ2-7; unclear D gene. Germline V CDR1 and CDR2: MNHNS, SASEGT. The CDR3 sequence is 12 residues long. V lost 8 bases to trimming and J lost 3 bases, with 11 bases between them. The CDR3 region is CASERQLYEQYF. CDR3 sequence (DNA): TGTGCCAGCGAGAGGCAGCTCTACGAGCAGTACTTC.

CDR3 protein: CASSLGGRSTEAFF. The CDR3 DNA is TGTGCCAGCAGCTTAGGAGGGAGGAGCACTGAAGCTTTCTTT. The V gene is TRBV7-8, the J gene TRBJ1-1; D is uncertain. Trimming shortened V by 1 base and J by 4 bases, and 10 bases separated the two germline ends. CDR3 length: 14 residues. Germline V gives CDR1 SGHVS, CDR2 FQNEAQ.

The chain links TRBV20-1 to TRBJ2-2, with 10 bases identical to TRBD2. Unmatched junction bases numbered 11, after V lost 0 bases and J lost 1 base. CDR1 and CDR2 (germline): DFQATT, SNEGSKA (reference sequence). CDR3 length: 19 residues. CDR3 DNA sequence: TGCAGTGCTAGAGATTTGGCTAGCGGGAGAATGTTGAACACCGGGGAGCTGTTTTTT. Encoded protein: CSARDLASGRMLNTGELFF.

This clonotype was recorded a few times. This rearrangement joins TRBV20-1 to TRBJ2-1; 8 bases agree with TRBD2. Germline lookup yields CDR1 DFQATT and CDR2 SNEGSKA (reference sequence). The CDR3 extends over 16 amino acids. V shed 5 bases and J 8 bases; nucleotides not matched to a gene: 17. CDR3 loop: CSAPAPAGGPLHEQFF. The CDR3, as DNA: TGCAGTGCTCCGGCTCCGGCGGGAGGCCCCCTCCATGAGCAGTTCTTC.

The gene calls are TRBV7-9 and TRBJ1-1; no definite D call. V lost 1 base, J lost 5 bases, and 8 bases lay in between. The germline CDR1 and CDR2 sequences are SEHNR and FQNEAQ (reference sequence). This CDR3 is 13 amino acids long. CDR3 DNA: TGTGCCAGCAGCTTAGTGGAGGGAACTGAAGCTTTCTTT. Residues: CASSLVEGTEAFF.

The CDR3: CASSTGQTLDTQYF. The CDR3 DNA reads TGTGCCAGCAGCACGGGACAGACTCTAGATACGCAGTATTTT. The chain combines TRBV7-9 with TRBJ2-3, with TRBD1 identical over 7 bases. Germline CDR1 SEHNR, CDR2 FQNEAQ (reference sequence). This CDR3 region has 14 residues. V lost 5 bases, J lost 5 bases, and 7 bases stayed unmatched.

V and J are TRBV29-1 and TRBJ1-2; tentatively, D is TRBD1 (6 bases). CDR3 length equals 12 residues. Deletions cut 8 bases from V and 2 bases from J, with 12 bases between. Per germline, CDR1 SQVTM and CDR2 ANQGSEA. CDR3 sequence: CSTSTGNYGYTF. CDR3 nucleotides: TGCAGCACTAGTACAGGGAACTATGGCTACACCTTC.

Many counts were recorded for this clonotype. The chain joins TRBV7-9 to TRBJ1-6, with D possibly being TRBD1 (6 bases). The CDR3 extends over 15 amino acids. Per germline, CDR1 SEHNR and CDR2 FQNEAQ (reference sequence). Trimming took 4 bases from V and 10 from J, leaving 17 bases between them. The CDR3, as DNA: TGTGCCAGCAGCTCAGGACCGACAGGAGGCTCACCCCTCCACTTT. Translating it yields CASSSGPTGGSPLHF.

At least ten counts were recorded for this clonotype. J is TRBJ2-1 and V is TRBV9; 7 bases are shared with TRBD2. V was clipped by 3 bases and J by 3 bases; unmatched bases: 9. CDR3 length: 16 residues. The germline CDR1 and CDR2 sequences are SGDLS and YYNGEE. CDR3 protein: CASSGLHSGFYNEQFF. The CDR3 coding sequence is TGTGCCAGCAGCGGGCTCCATAGCGGGTTCTACAATGAGCAGTTCTTC.

V usage is TRBV6-2 or TRBV6-3 and J usage is TRBJ2-1; TRBD2 matches at 9 bases. Looked up from germline, CDR1 is MNHEY and CDR2 is SVGEGT. This CDR3 is built from 18 residues. J was trimmed by 2 bases and V by 2 bases; bases with no gene match: 10. The CDR3 sequence is CASSYPLLAGATYNEQFF. The DNA of the CDR3 is TGTGCCAGCAGTTACCCCCTCTTAGCGGGGGCCACCTACAATGAGCAGTTCTTC.

The chain recombines TRBV29-1 with TRBJ1-1; D unresolved. The V gene lost 0 bases and the J gene lost 7 bases, with 9 bases spanning the gap. The CDR3 spans 12 residues. Germline V CDR1 and CDR2: SQVTM, ANQGSEA. CDR3 protein: CSVEDRRIEAFF. CDR3 nucleotide sequence: TGCAGCGTTGAAGATAGGAGAATTGAAGCTTTCTTT.

J is TRBJ1-5 and V is TRBV2, with a tentative D call TRBD1 (5 bases). Trimming removed 5 bases at V and 2 bases at J, with 13 bases between. In germline, CDR1 is SNHLY, CDR2 FYNNEI. There are 15 residues in the CDR3. The CDR3 is CASSSGRSGNQPQHF. In nucleotides, the CDR3 is TGTGCCAGCAGTTCGGGGCGAAGCGGCAATCAGCCCCAGCATTTT.

This clonotype was found once. V is TRBV6-1 and J is TRBJ2-7; TRBD1 is a possible D gene (6 bases). The CDR3 runs 15 residues. Germline CDR1 reads MNHNS; CDR2 reads SASEGT. V was trimmed by 6 bases and J by 7 bases, leaving 22 bases between them. CDR3 nucleotides: TGTGCCAGCAGCCTCGACAGGTATTCTTCGCAGGAGCAGTACTTC. It yields the protein CASSLDRYSSQEQYF.